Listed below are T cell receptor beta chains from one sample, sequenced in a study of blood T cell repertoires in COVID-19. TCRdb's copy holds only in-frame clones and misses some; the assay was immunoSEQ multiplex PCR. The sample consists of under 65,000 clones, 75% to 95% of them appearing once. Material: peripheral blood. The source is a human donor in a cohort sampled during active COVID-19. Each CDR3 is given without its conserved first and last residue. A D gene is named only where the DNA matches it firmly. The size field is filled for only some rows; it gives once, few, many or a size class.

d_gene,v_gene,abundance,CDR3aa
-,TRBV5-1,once,ASSVGTSNWGYT
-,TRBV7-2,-,ASSKPGAYEQY
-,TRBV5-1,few,ASSAAASGNTIY
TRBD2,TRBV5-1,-,ASRRTSGGPTDTQY
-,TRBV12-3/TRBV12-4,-,ASSLTGPYGYT
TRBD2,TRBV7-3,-,ASSPGLASGELF
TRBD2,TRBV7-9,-,ASSLLPVREGPDTQY
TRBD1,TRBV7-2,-,ASSAATGGSAQY
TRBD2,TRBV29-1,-,SVVGGMGYEQY
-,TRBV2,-,ASGRTPIRSYNEQF
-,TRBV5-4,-,ASSLGQPVGLGAF
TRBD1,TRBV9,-,ASSPSTPGQGIYGYT
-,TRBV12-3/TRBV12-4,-,ASSFASQPQH
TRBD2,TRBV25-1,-,ASSGSPGRGIYEQY
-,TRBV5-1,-,ASSLMGANTEAF
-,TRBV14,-,ASSQGSGRGNTIY
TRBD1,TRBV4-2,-,ASSQDPGQGTDTQY
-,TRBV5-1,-,ASSEGSPNYGYT
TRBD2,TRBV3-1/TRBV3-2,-,ASSHIIAGGNYNEQF
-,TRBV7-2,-,ASSSGYNEQF
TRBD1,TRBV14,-,ASSPNRGGTEAF
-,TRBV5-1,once,ASSYGGGSQPQH
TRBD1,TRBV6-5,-,ASSYDRDLRGYT
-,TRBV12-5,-,ASGLGGSGNTIY
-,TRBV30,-,AWSVGSPNYGYT
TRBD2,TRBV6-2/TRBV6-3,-,ASSSRLARELF
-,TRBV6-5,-,ASSYKGLTDTQY
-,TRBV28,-,ASSLGPSNTGELF
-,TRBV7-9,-,ASSFRSAGIYYEQF
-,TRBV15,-,ATSRDRGLARETQY
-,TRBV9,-,ASSPRGGTNEKLF
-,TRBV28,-,ASSLYRSPSWEQY
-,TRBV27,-,ASRNQDNEQF
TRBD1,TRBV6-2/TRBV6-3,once,ASSKGQLYGYT
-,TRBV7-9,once,ASSVRSAKNIQY
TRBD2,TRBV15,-,ATSRDFTSGTSYNEQF
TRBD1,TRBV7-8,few,ASSSAGGTEAF
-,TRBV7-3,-,ASSLGSLGTDTQY
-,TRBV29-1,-,SVGAIPYGYT
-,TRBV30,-,AWIPSRAPYEQY
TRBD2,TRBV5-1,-,ASSSLAGAGEQF
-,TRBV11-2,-,ASSLDPILYEQY
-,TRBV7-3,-,ASATSGANVLT
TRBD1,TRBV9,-,ASSAQLDRARETQY
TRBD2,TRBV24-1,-,ATSATSGREAYNEQF
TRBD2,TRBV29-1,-,SVEAGLTTDTQY
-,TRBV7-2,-,ASSVEAGNSPLH
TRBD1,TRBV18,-,ASSAAGGIRNQPQH
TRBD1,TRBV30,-,AWGLDRGSEQY
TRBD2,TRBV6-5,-,ASSRGRATDTQY
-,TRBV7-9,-,ASSLDRVGDTQY